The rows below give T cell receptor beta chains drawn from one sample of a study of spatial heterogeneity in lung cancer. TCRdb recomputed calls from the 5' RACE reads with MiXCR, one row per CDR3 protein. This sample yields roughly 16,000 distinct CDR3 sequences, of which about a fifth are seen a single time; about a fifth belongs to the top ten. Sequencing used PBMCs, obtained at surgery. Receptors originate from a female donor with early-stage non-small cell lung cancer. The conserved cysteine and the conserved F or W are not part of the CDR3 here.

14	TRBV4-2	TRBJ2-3	ASSPRPGQSTDTQY
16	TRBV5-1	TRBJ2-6	ASSSPTGQRDGANVLT
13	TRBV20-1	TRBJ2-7	SASDARLNLYEQY
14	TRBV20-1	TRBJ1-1	SARDWKQGGDTEAF
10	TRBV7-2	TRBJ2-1	ASSYSGREQF
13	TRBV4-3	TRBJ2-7	ASSQDTHKSYEQY
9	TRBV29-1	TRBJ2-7	SVLQSYEQY
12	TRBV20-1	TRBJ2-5	SADDSKGVKTQY
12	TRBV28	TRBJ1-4	ASSLPRGNEKLF
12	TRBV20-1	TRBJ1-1	SARDWGGLAEAF
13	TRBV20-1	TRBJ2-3	SAPGLTVFPDTQY
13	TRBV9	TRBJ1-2	ASSVRQTTRDGYT
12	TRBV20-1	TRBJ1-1	SARVPGMNTEAF
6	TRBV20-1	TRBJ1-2	SADRHT
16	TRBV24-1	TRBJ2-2	ATSDFNQDRMRTGELF
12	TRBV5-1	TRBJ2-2	ASSFPSDTGELF
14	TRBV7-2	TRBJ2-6	ASSLQADSGANVLT
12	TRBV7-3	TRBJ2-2	ASSRTRVAGELF
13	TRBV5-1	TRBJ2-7	ASSAPTPRSYEQY
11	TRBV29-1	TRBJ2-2	SVSGSYIGELF
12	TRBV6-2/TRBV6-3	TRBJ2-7	ASSYSTILSEQY
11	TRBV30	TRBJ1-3	AWSVNLGNTIY
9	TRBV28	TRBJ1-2	ASSLRRGYT
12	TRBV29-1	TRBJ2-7	SVTREGLGYEQY
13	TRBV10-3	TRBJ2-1	AISGAESSYNEQF
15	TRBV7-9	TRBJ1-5	ASAKYPGLYSNQPQH
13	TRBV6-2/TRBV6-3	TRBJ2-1	ASSFFGGAYNEQF
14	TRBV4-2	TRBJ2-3	ASSQELAGGTDTQY
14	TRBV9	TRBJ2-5	ASSPGLAGGPETQY
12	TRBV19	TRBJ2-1	ASKKDRAYNEQF
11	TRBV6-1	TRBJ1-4	ASSEGGREKLF
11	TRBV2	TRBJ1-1	ASTGGAGTEAF
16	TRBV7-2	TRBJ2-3	ASSLVGRALHKPPTQY
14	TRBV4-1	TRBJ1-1	ASSQVNMGMNTEAF
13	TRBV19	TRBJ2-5	ASSTSTGISETQY
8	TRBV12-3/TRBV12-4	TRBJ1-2	ASSRRGLR
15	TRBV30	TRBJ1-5	AWSVRIGQGKGQPQH
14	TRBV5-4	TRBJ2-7	ASSLALAGVQVEQY
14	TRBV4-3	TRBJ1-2	ASSRTSTGVGGGYT
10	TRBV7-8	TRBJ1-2	ASTSGSYGYT
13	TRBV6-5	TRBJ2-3	ASSYSSGSTDTQY
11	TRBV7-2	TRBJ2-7	ASTLQGKYEQY
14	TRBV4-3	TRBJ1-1	ASSHVDPGRRTEAF
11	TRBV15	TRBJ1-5	ATSRDPAGPQH
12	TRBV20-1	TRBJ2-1	SARPSRGSGEQF
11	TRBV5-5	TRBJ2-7	ASSWDWTYEQY
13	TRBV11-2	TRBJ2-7	ASSLVGDYFYEQY
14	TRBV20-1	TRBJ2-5	SARDRQEGYQETQY
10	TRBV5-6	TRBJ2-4	ASSSLDNIQY
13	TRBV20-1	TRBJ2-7	SADYIAGGRYEQY
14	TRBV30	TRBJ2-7	AWSGWTSGDSYEQY
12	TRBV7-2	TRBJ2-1	ASSLGPSSNEQF
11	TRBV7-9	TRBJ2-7	ASRSTGPHEQY
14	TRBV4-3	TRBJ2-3	ASSQEGRFATDTQY
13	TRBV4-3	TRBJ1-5	ASSQVRGGDQPQH